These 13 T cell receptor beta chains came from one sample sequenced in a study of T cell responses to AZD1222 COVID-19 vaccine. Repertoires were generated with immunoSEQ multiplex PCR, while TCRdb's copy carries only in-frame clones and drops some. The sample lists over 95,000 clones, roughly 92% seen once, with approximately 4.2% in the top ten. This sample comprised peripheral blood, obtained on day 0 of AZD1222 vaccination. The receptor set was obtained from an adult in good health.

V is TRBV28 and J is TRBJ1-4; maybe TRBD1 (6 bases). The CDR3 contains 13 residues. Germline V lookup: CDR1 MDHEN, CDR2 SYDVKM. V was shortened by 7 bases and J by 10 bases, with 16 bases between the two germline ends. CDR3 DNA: TGTGCCAGCACCCCTGGGACACCCCTAAAACTGTTTTTT. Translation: CASTPGTPLKLFF.

CDR3 sequence: CAISDSEDRVRGYTF. The CDR3, as DNA: TGTGCCATCAGTGACTCCGAAGACAGGGTTCGAGGCTACACCTTC. The chain has TRBV10-3 and TRBJ1-2; 7 nucleotides agree with TRBD1. The germline gives CDR1 ENHRY, CDR2 SYGVKD. This CDR3 contains 15 residues. V lost 3 bases to trimming and J lost 8 bases; unmatched junction nucleotides: 12.

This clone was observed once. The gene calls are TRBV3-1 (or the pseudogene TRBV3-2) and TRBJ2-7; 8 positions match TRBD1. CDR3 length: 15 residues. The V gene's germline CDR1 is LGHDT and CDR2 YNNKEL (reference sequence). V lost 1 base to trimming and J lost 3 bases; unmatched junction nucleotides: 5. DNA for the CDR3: TGTGCCAGCAGCCAAGTAAGGACAGGGATCTACGAGCAGTACTTC. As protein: CASSQVRTGIYEQYF.

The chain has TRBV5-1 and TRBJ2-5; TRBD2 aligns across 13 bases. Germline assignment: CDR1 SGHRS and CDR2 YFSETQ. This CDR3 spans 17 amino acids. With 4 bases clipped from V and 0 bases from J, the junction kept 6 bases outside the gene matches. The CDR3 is CASSRGTSGAYQETQYF. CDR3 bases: TGCGCCAGCAGCAGAGGGACTAGCGGGGCCTACCAAGAGACCCAGTACTTC.

The CDR3 loop is CASTSGDSYEQYF. In DNA form, the CDR3 reads TGTGCCAGCACGTCAGGGGACTCCTACGAGCAGTACTTC. The gene calls are TRBV7-2 and TRBJ2-7, with D perhaps matching TRBD1 (6 bases). V was cut by 7 bases and J by 0 bases, with 10 bases left in between. The CDR3 runs to 13 residues. Germline V gene lookup returns CDR1 SGHTA and CDR2 FQGNSA.

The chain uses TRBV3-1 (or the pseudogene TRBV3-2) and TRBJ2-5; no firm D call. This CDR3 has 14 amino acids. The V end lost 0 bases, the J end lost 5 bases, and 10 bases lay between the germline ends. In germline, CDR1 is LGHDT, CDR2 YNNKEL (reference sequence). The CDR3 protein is CASSQDPTGETQYF. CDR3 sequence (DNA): TGTGCCAGCAGCCAAGATCCCACCGGGGAGACCCAGTACTTC.

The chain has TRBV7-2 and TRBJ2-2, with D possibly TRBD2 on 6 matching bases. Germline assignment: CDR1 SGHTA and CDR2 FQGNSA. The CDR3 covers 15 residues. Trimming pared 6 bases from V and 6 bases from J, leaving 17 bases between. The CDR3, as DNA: TGTGCCAGCAGGTGGGACGGGGGACCCCCCGGGGAGCTGTTTTTT. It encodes CASRWDGGPPGELFF.

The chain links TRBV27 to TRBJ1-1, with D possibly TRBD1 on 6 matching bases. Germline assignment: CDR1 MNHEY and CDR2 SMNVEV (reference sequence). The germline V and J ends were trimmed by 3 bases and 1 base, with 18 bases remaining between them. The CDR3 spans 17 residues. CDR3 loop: CASSLQRFQGQNTEAFF. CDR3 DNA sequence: TGTGCCAGCAGTTTGCAGCGATTCCAGGGACAGAACACTGAAGCTTTCTTT.

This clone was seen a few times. The CDR3 is CASSYGGSTEAFF. CDR3 sequence (DNA): TGTGCCAGCAGTTACGGAGGGAGCACTGAAGCTTTCTTT. The chain is built from TRBV6-5 and TRBJ1-1, with no clear D. This CDR3 region has 13 residues. V lost 2 bases, J lost 4 bases, and 8 bases lay in between. Germline V gives CDR1 MNHEY, CDR2 SVGAGI.

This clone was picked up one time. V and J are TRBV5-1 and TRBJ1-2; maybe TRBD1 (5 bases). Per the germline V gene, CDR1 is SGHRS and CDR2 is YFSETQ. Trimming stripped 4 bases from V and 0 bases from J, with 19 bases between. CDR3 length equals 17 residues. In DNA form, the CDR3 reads TGCGCCAGCAGCAAGACTGGGGTAGGGGTAACTAACTATGGCTACACCTTC. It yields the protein CASSKTGVGVTNYGYTF.

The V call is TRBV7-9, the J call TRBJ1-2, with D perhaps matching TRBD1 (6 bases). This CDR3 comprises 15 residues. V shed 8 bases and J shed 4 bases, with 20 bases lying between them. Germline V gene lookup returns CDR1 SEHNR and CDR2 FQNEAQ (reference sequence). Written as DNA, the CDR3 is TGTGCCAGCTCCCTTACCGGACAGTCCTCCTATGGCTACACCTTC. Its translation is CASSLTGQSSYGYTF.

CDR3 in amino acids: CASSYAQGVNYGYTF. In DNA form, the CDR3 reads TGTGCCAGCAGTTACGCGCAGGGGGTTAACTATGGCTACACCTTC. The chain carries TRBV6-5 and TRBJ1-2, with TRBD1 matching 7 bases. The V gene end was trimmed by 2 bases and the J gene end by 1 base; junction bases not matched to a gene: 4. This CDR3 comprises 15 residues. Germline CDR1 and CDR2: MNHEY and SVGAGI.

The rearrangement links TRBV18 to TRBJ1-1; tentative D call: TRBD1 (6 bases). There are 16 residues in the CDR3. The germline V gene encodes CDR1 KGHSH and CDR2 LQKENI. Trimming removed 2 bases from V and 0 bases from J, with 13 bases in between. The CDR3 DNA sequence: TGTGCCAGCTCACCAGGGCAGGGGACACTGAACACTGAAGCTTTCTTT. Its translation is CASSPGQGTLNTEAFF.